The next 14 T cell receptor beta chains were all read from a single sample in a study of blood T cell repertoires in COVID-19. Data came from immunoSEQ multiplex PCR; TCRdb stores just in-frame clones and leaves some out. The data contain around 230,000 clones, approximately 90% of them singletons. Sequencing was carried out using peripheral blood. The receptors here all came from a man younger than 45 who had recovered from COVID-19.

This clone was seen only a few times. This rearrangement joins TRBV7-2 to TRBJ2-1, with D tentatively TRBD2 (7 bases). The ends were cut back, 2 bases at V and 9 bases at J, with 14 bases in the middle. Germline V gives CDR1 SGHTA, CDR2 FQGNSA. The CDR3 extends over 14 amino acids. This CDR3 is CASSLFGGAGEQFF. CDR3 in DNA: TGTGCCAGCAGCTTATTTGGGGGGGCCGGTGAGCAGTTCTTC.

This chain joins TRBV1 and TRBJ1-5; the listed D gene, TRBD1, was not tested against the DNA. TRBV1 is a recognized pseudogene. CDR3 length: 20 residues. The chain's CDR3 is CTSSRAPTGTGWSSNQPQHF. Here the CDR3 DNA reads TGCACCAGCAGCCGAGCCCCAACAGGGACAGGGTGGTCGAGCAATCAGCCCCAGCATTTT.

The chain recombines TRBV5-1 with TRBJ1-1; D is ambiguous. The CDR3 sequence is 13 residues long. V shed 7 bases and J shed 3 bases, with 13 bases lying between them. CDR1 SGHRS and CDR2 YFSETQ come from the germline V gene. The CDR3, as DNA: TGCGCCAGCTCTCGAGAACGGGACACTGAAGCTTTCTTT. Protein: CASSRERDTEAFF.

The chain joins TRBV5-1 to TRBJ2-3; 14 nucleotides align to TRBD2. V was pared by 7 bases and J by 0 bases, with 4 bases of the junction left unmatched. CDR1 is SGHRS and CDR2 is YFSETQ in the germline V gene. The CDR3 extends over 16 amino acids. For the CDR3, the DNA is TGCGCCAGCGGGACTAGCGGGGGACCTAGCACAGATACGCAGTATTTT. It is translated as CASGTSGGPSTDTQYF.

This chain uses TRBV3-1 (or the pseudogene TRBV3-2) with TRBJ1-2; D ambiguous. The CDR3 covers 14 residues. Trimming shortened V by 1 base and J by 0 bases, and 6 bases separated the two germline ends. Germline CDR1 is LGHDT and CDR2 is YNNKEL (reference sequence). The CDR3 is CASSQGAANYGYTF. CDR3 in DNA: TGTGCCAGCAGCCAAGGGGCAGCTAACTATGGCTACACCTTC.

V and J are TRBV2 and TRBJ1-6; 8 bases agree with TRBD1. V was clipped by 6 bases and J by 8 bases; unmatched bases: 12. The germline gives CDR1 SNHLY, CDR2 FYNNEI. CDR3 length: 16 amino acids. The CDR3, as DNA: TGTGCCAGCAGCGCCGTTGGACAGGGTAATCATTCACCCCTCCACTTT. This sequence encodes CASSAVGQGNHSPLHF.

This chain connects TRBV30 to TRBJ1-3; the D is unclear. The CDR3 contains 13 residues. Germline CDR1 and CDR2: GTSNPN and SVGIG (reference sequence). V lost 2 bases and J lost 7, with 12 bases in between. CDR3 nucleotides: TGTGCCTGGAGTAGAGGAGTTCGGAACACCATATATTTT. Translation: CAWSRGVRNTIYF.

The chain employs TRBV7-9 and TRBJ2-5; no clear D gene. Trimming took 5 bases from V and 2 from J, leaving 12 bases between them. CDR3 length: 14 amino acids. Germline V gives CDR1 SEHNR, CDR2 FQNEAQ (reference sequence). The CDR3 loop reads CASSEWAEQETQYF. CDR3 nucleotides: TGTGCCAGCAGCGAGTGGGCAGAACAAGAGACCCAGTACTTC.

V gene TRBV10-1 combines with J gene TRBJ1-1; possibly TRBD1 for D (6 bases). The CDR3 runs to 17 residues. Germline assignment: CDR1 WNHNN and CDR2 SYGVQD (reference sequence). V was shortened by 0 bases and J by 2 bases, with 16 bases between the two germline ends. The CDR3: CASSESQGTTPNTEAFF. CDR3 nucleotide sequence: TGCGCCAGCAGTGAGTCCCAGGGGACTACCCCTAACACTGAAGCTTTCTTT.

CDR3 sequence: CASKLVEGAYEQYF. DNA for the CDR3: TGTGCCAGCAAGTTAGTCGAGGGGGCCTACGAGCAGTACTTC. V usage is TRBV6-5 and J usage is TRBJ2-7; perhaps TRBD1 as D (6 bases). This CDR3 contains 14 residues. The germline gives CDR1 MNHEY, CDR2 SVGAGI. Trimming cost V 7 bases and J 2 bases, with 15 bases left between them.

This chain links TRBV27 with TRBJ2-5; D is perhaps TRBD1 (6 bases). V was shortened by 6 bases and J by 3 bases, with 23 bases between the two germline ends. The germline V gene has CDR1 MNHEY and CDR2 SMNVEV (reference sequence). This CDR3 contains 17 residues. The CDR3 DNA is TGTGCCAGCAGCCTCAAAGGGGGTGCCTGGTATAAAGAGACCCAGTACTTC. Protein sequence: CASSLKGGAWYKETQYF.

The CDR3: CASSTGQGFGDTQYF. The CDR3 DNA sequence: TGTGCCAGCAGCACGGGACAGGGCTTTGGAGATACGCAGTATTTT. The rearrangement links TRBV7-2 to TRBJ2-3; 9 bases line up with TRBD1. The V gene end was trimmed by 5 bases and the J gene end by 5 bases; junction bases not matched to a gene: 8. Germline values: CDR1 SGHTA, CDR2 FQGNSA. The CDR3 has 15 amino acids.

J is TRBJ1-4 and V is TRBV5-6; D remains ambiguous. The CDR3 sequence is 15 residues long. The V gene lost 0 bases and the J gene lost 0 bases, with 6 bases spanning the gap. Per germline, CDR1 SGHDT and CDR2 YYEEEE. CDR3 bases: TGTGCCAGCAGCTTGGAACCTACAACTAATGAAAAACTGTTTTTT. This gives the protein CASSLEPTTNEKLFF.

CDR3 sequence reads: CAIKGGDLKETQYF. The CDR3 DNA follows: TGTGCCATCAAAGGAGGGGACCTTAAAGAGACCCAGTACTTC. The chain combines TRBV10-3 with TRBJ2-5; possibly TRBD2 for D (6 bases). With 7 bases removed from V and 3 bases from J, the gap between germline ends came to 15 bases. Per germline, CDR1 ENHRY and CDR2 SYGVKD. The CDR3 is 14 residues long.